These T cell receptor beta chains were read from a single sample in a study of response to subunit inactivated influenza vaccine. TCRdb re-called the RT-PCR reads through MiXCR, storing one row per CDR3 protein. The data show about 570,000 distinct CDR3 sequences, with over 9.5% seen just once and 10% held by the top ten. The source was PBMCs from blood, collected on the day of vaccination. All receptors come from a man aged 50 to 59 who received an inactivated influenza vaccine. CDR3s include the opening cysteine and the closing phenylalanine or tryptophan. The D gene is left open where the match is weak. Size is omitted from some rows. Given values are once, few, many or a class for expanded clones.

clone size: few; J gene: TRBJ1-1; V gene: TRBV7-2; D gene: NA; CDR3 protein: CASSSGPGTEAFF; CDR3 DNA: TGTGCCAGCAGCTCCGGACCAGGCACTGAAGCTTTCTTT
clone size: NA; J gene: TRBJ1-5; V gene: TRBV12-3/TRBV12-4; D gene: NA; CDR3 protein: CASSLFQERQPQHF; CDR3 DNA: TGTGCCAGCAGTTTATTCCAGGAACGGCAGCCCCAGCATTTT
clone size: few; J gene: TRBJ2-6; V gene: TRBV20-1; D gene: TRBD1; CDR3 protein: CSARVGTGSSGANVLTF; CDR3 DNA: TGCAGTGCTAGAGTAGGGACAGGGAGCTCTGGGGCCAACGTCCTGACTTTC
clone size: NA; J gene: TRBJ1-4; V gene: TRBV12-3/TRBV12-4; D gene: TRBD1; CDR3 protein: CASSPQTGIGREKLFF; CDR3 DNA: TGTGCCAGCAGTCCCCAGACAGGGATCGGCCGCGAAAAACTGTTTTTT
clone size: NA; J gene: TRBJ2-3; V gene: TRBV29-1; D gene: NA; CDR3 protein: CSVGAITDTQYF; CDR3 DNA: TGCAGCGTCGGGGCGATCACAGATACGCAGTATTTT
clone size: NA; J gene: TRBJ2-3; V gene: TRBV29-1; D gene: NA; CDR3 protein: CSVAGQTTDTQYF; CDR3 DNA: TGCAGCGTTGCCGGTCAAACTACAGATACGCAGTATTTT
clone size: few; J gene: TRBJ1-6; V gene: TRBV5-5; D gene: TRBD1; CDR3 protein: CASSFRQGGAPLHF; CDR3 DNA: TGTGCCAGCAGCTTCCGGCAGGGGGGTGCACCCCTCCACTTT
clone size: NA; J gene: TRBJ1-1; V gene: TRBV6-2/TRBV6-3; D gene: NA; CDR3 protein: CATALDSVTEAFF; CDR3 DNA: TGTGCCACCGCTTTGGACAGCGTCACTGAAGCTTTCTTT
clone size: NA; J gene: TRBJ2-6; V gene: TRBV29-1; D gene: NA; CDR3 protein: CSVGSAGANVLTF; CDR3 DNA: TGCAGCGTTGGTTCTGCGGGGGCCAACGTCCTGACTTTC
clone size: few; J gene: TRBJ2-1; V gene: TRBV6-1; D gene: NA; CDR3 protein: CASSERAPRGEQFF; CDR3 DNA: TGTGCCAGCAGTGAAAGGGCCCCCCGGGGTGAGCAGTTCTTC
clone size: NA; J gene: TRBJ2-2; V gene: TRBV30; D gene: NA; CDR3 protein: CAVGWVWTGELFF; CDR3 DNA: TGTGCCGTTGGTTGGGTGTGGACCGGGGAGCTGTTTTTT
clone size: few; J gene: TRBJ1-6; V gene: TRBV7-2; D gene: NA; CDR3 protein: CASSPMGTGTPLHF; CDR3 DNA: TGTGCCAGCAGCCCAATGGGCACAGGTACACCCCTCCACTTT
clone size: many; J gene: TRBJ2-6; V gene: TRBV4-2; D gene: NA; CDR3 protein: CASSQDLQLGGSGANVLTF; CDR3 DNA: TGTGCCAGCAGCCAAGATCTCCAGCTGGGCGGTTCTGGGGCCAACGTCCTGACTTTC
clone size: NA; J gene: TRBJ2-7; V gene: TRBV28; D gene: NA; CDR3 protein: CASSLNYFTYEQYF; CDR3 DNA: TGTGCCAGCAGTTTAAACTACTTTACCTACGAGCAGTACTTC
clone size: NA; J gene: TRBJ1-1; V gene: TRBV19; D gene: NA; CDR3 protein: CASSPADLNAAFF; CDR3 DNA: TGTGCCAGTAGTCCGGCGGACCTCAATGCGGCTTTCTTT
clone size: once; J gene: TRBJ2-5; V gene: TRBV2; D gene: TRBD2; CDR3 protein: CTISPPGLAGGGGSETQYF; CDR3 DNA: TGTACCATCAGTCCCCCGGGACTAGCGGGAGGGGGAGGTTCGGAGACCCAGTACTTC
clone size: few; J gene: TRBJ2-2; V gene: TRBV3-1; D gene: TRBD2; CDR3 protein: CASSQTSGITGELFF; CDR3 DNA: TGTGCCAGCAGCCAGACTAGCGGGATCACCGGGGAGCTGTTTTTT
clone size: NA; J gene: TRBJ2-6; V gene: TRBV20-1; D gene: TRBD1; CDR3 protein: CSARLGDRGTAGANVLTF; CDR3 DNA: TGCAGTGCTAGGTTGGGGGACAGGGGGACTGCGGGGGCCAACGTCCTGACTTTC
clone size: NA; J gene: TRBJ2-5; V gene: TRBV5-1; D gene: NA; CDR3 protein: CASSLEGTLRETQYF; CDR3 DNA: TGCGCCAGCAGCTTGGAAGGGACCCTCCGGGAGACCCAGTACTTC
clone size: NA; J gene: TRBJ2-5; V gene: TRBV6-2/TRBV6-3; D gene: NA; CDR3 protein: CASSLGTDHQETQYF; CDR3 DNA: TGTGCCAGCAGCTTAGGCACGGATCACCAAGAGACCCAGTACTTC
clone size: NA; J gene: TRBJ1-1; V gene: TRBV7-2; D gene: NA; CDR3 protein: CASRSAVGTEAFF; CDR3 DNA: TGTGCCAGCAGGTCAGCCGTTGGCACTGAAGCTTTCTTT
clone size: few; J gene: TRBJ2-5; V gene: TRBV29-1; D gene: NA; CDR3 protein: CSVEDWPARYQETQYF; CDR3 DNA: TGCAGCGTTGAAGATTGGCCCGCACGGTACCAAGAGACCCAGTACTTC
clone size: NA; J gene: TRBJ2-2; V gene: TRBV4-3; D gene: NA; CDR3 protein: CASSQEGGPDTGELFF; CDR3 DNA: TGCGCCAGCAGCCAAGAGGGGGGGCCGGACACCGGGGAGCTGTTTTTT
clone size: NA; J gene: TRBJ2-3; V gene: TRBV5-1; D gene: NA; CDR3 protein: CASSFGRGRGATTDTQYF; CDR3 DNA: TGCGCCAGCAGCTTCGGCAGGGGCAGAGGGGCCACCACAGATACGCAGTATTTT
clone size: few; J gene: TRBJ1-6; V gene: TRBV28; D gene: NA; CDR3 protein: CASSRGRGALHF; CDR3 DNA: TGTGCCAGCTCCAGAGGGAGGGGCGCCCTCCACTTT
clone size: few; J gene: TRBJ1-1; V gene: TRBV28; D gene: NA; CDR3 protein: CASVIGRSTEAFF; CDR3 DNA: TGTGCCAGCGTAATAGGGCGAAGTACTGAAGCTTTCTTT
clone size: few; J gene: TRBJ1-2; V gene: TRBV5-6; D gene: NA; CDR3 protein: CASSLRGVLYGYTF; CDR3 DNA: TGTGCCAGCAGCTTGAGGGGGGTATTGTATGGCTACACCTTC
clone size: many; J gene: TRBJ2-5; V gene: TRBV28; D gene: NA; CDR3 protein: CASSLRSGWETQYF; CDR3 DNA: TGTGCCAGCAGTTTAAGGTCAGGGTGGGAGACCCAGTACTTC
clone size: NA; J gene: TRBJ2-1; V gene: TRBV3-1; D gene: NA; CDR3 protein: CASSQTSEQFF; CDR3 DNA: TGTGCCAGCAGCCAAACCTCAGAGCAGTTCTTC